This T cell receptor beta chain was identified during a study of T cell clonotyping in hematopoietic cell transplantation. The assay was immunoSEQ multiplex PCR, and TCRdb's table has in-frame clones only and misses some. The sample has 10,000 or so clones, approximately 87% seen once. The CDR3 totals 16 residues. CDR1 and CDR2 from the germline V gene are SQVTM and ANQGSEA. V trimming: 6 bases; J trimming: 0 bases; junction bases outside the gene matches: 10. Samples: about 28 days before transplant, then days 30, 100 and 180 after. Findings and caveats of the study: CD4 and CD8 repertoire contributions could not be separated without sorting. Broader posttransplant TCR repertoire diversity was predicted by graft donor and pretransplant recipient Inverse Simpson Index values. At the given depth, recipient repertoires were over 95% de novo clonotypes.

About this clone: Its target is unknown.

V and J are TRBV29-1 and TRBJ2-7, with 11 bases fitting TRBD1. The source material was PBMCs, sampled 180 days after allogeneic stem cell transplant. This receptor was obtained from a human patient who had an allogeneic stem cell transplant, so the T cells may come from the graft donor. The donor label of this sample is uncertain. Some clones in this sample may be carry-over from other donors' samples. CDR3 sequence (DNA): TGCAGCGTGGAAAAGCCGGGACAGGGGGACTCCTACGAGCAGTACTTC. Protein: CSVEKPGQGDSYEQYF.